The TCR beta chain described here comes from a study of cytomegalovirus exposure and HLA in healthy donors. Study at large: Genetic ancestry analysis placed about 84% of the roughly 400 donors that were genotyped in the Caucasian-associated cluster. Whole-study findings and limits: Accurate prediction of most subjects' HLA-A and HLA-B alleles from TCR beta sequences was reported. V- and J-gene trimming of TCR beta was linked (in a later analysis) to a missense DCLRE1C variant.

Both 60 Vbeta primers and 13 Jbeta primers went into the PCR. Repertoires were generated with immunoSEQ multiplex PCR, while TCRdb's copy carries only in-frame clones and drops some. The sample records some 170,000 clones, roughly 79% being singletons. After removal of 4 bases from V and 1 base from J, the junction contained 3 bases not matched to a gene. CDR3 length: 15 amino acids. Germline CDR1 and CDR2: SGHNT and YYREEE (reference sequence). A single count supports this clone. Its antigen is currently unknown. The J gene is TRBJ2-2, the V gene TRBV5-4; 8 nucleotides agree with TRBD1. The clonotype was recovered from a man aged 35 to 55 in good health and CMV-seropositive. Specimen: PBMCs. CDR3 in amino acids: CASSARGRNTGELFF. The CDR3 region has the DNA TGTGCCAGCAGCGCCAGGGGGCGGAACACCGGGGAGCTGTTTTTT.